The present T cell receptor (beta chain) was sequenced within a study of shared clonotypes between healthy human individuals. Study-level results: Several donors showed sharing of approximately 5% of naive CD4 clonotypes. Among non-shared clonotypes, generation probabilities were lower than among those shared by all four donors.

A remark on this clone: Its antigen is still unknown. This specimen includes other DNA sequences encoding the same CDR3.

Per the original methods: Filtering was not the same, since immunoSEQ gave junction-only sequences without quality scores. Only in-frame clones appear in the TCRdb table, and some are missing; sequencing was by immunoSEQ multiplex PCR. D and trimming come from the DNA, and the V and J calls and clone size come from that table. The sample lists some 2,100,000 clones, nearly 97% seen once, with roughly 0.13% in the top ten. The CDR3 loop spans 13 amino acids. CDR1 GTSNPN and CDR2 SVGIG come from the germline V gene (reference sequence). V was shortened by 1 base and J by 7 bases, with 11 bases between the two germline ends.

The specimen sequenced was naive CD4+ T cells sorted from blood. Subset defined: CD45RA+ positively selected. The clonotype was recovered from a man aged 18 to 35 in good health. The chain recombines TRBV30 with TRBJ1-5; the D gene is possibly TRBD1 (6 bases). The CDR3 protein is CAWSGGGDQPQHF. The CDR3 DNA is TGTGCCTGGAGTGGTGGGGGCGACCAGCCCCAGCATTTT.